A selection of T cell receptor beta chains follows, all from one sample in a study of identical twins. TCRdb independently ran MiXCR on the 5' RACE reads; one entry per CDR3 protein. Among about 530,000 distinct CDR3 sequences listed, about a fifth were seen once. The sample was also linked to a second study, of yellow fever vaccine responses in identical twins.

The material sequenced was CD4+ T cells sorted from blood. The receptors come from a woman aged 18-29 years in good health. CDR3s include the opening cysteine and the closing phenylalanine or tryptophan. The D gene is left open where the match is weak. Clone size appears in some rows only: once, few, many, or a class for an expanded clone.

TRBV12-3/TRBV12-4	.	.	13	TRBJ1-4	CASSLGGGEKLFF	TGTGCCAGCAGTTTAGGGGGTGGTGAAAAACTGTTTTTT
TRBV15	.	few	17	TRBJ2-7	CATSGSEGRVAFYEQYF	TGTGCCACCAGCGGAAGTGAGGGCAGGGTCGCTTTCTACGAGCAGTACTTC
TRBV12-3/TRBV12-4	.	.	13	TRBJ1-1	CASSLKRYTEAFF	TGTGCCAGCAGTTTGAAGAGGTACACTGAAGCTTTCTTT
TRBV27	TRBD1	few	13	TRBJ1-1	CASRGQGFTEAFF	TGTGCCAGCAGAGGACAGGGATTCACTGAAGCTTTCTTT
TRBV20-1	TRBD2	.	15	TRBJ2-7	CSAREAGRPTYEQYF	TGCAGTGCTAGGGAAGCGGGACGGCCTACATACGAGCAGTACTTC
TRBV3-1	TRBD2	few	14	TRBJ2-1	CASAWSGRKNEQFF	TGTGCCAGCGCGTGGAGCGGGAGGAAGAATGAGCAGTTCTTC
TRBV3-1	.	.	16	TRBJ2-5	CASSQRGAGQQETQYF	TGTGCCAGCAGCCAGAGGGGGGCAGGACAGCAAGAGACCCAGTACTTC
TRBV20-1	.	.	13	TRBJ2-5	CSARPSVQETQYF	TGCAGTGCTAGACCGTCAGTCCAAGAGACCCAGTACTTC
TRBV2	TRBD1	.	15	TRBJ2-2	CASSENTGARGELFF	TGTGCCAGCAGTGAAAATACAGGGGCACGCGGGGAGCTGTTTTTT
TRBV15	.	few	11	TRBJ2-1	CATSRDNEQFF	TGTGCCACCAGCAGGGACAATGAGCAGTTCTTC
TRBV4-1	.	few	20	TRBJ2-1	CASSQDFRPPSGGAYNEQFF	TGCGCCAGCAGCCAAGATTTTAGGCCCCCATCGGGGGGCGCGTACAATGAGCAGTTCTTC
TRBV7-2	.	few	12	TRBJ2-1	CASSLPLAKQFF	TGTGCCAGCAGCTTACCGTTAGCGAAGCAGTTCTTC
TRBV11-2	TRBD2	few	15	TRBJ2-1	CATTGGSGIYNEQFF	TGTGCCACTACTGGGGGAAGCGGGATTTACAATGAGCAGTTCTTC
TRBV5-1	.	.	11	TRBJ2-3	CASQGTDTQYF	TGCGCCAGCCAAGGCACAGATACGCAGTATTTT
TRBV20-1	.	.	15	TRBJ2-1	CSARDGTRAYNEQFF	TGCAGTGCTAGAGATGGAACAAGGGCCTACAATGAGCAGTTCTTC
TRBV15	TRBD2	.	17	TRBJ2-1	CATSRLPTSGGHNEQFF	TGTGCCACCAGCAGATTACCGACTAGCGGGGGACACAATGAGCAGTTCTTC
TRBV29-1	TRBD2	few	19	TRBJ2-3	CSVEDPRTSGGTGTDTQYF	TGCAGCGTTGAGGACCCGAGGACTAGCGGGGGGACCGGCACAGATACGCAGTATTTT
TRBV12-3/TRBV12-4	TRBD2	few	18	TRBJ2-7	CASILRVGAGAPSYEQYF	TGTGCCAGCATCCTCCGGGTTGGGGCGGGAGCACCCTCCTACGAGCAGTACTTC
TRBV14	.	few	15	TRBJ1-1	CASSLLTGVNTEAFF	TGTGCCAGCAGCCTGTTAACGGGGGTGAACACTGAAGCTTTCTTT
TRBV19	.	few	13	TRBJ2-1	CASSINSYNEQFF	TGTGCCAGTAGTATAAACTCCTACAATGAGCAGTTCTTC
TRBV10-3	TRBD1	.	15	TRBJ2-7	CAISEQGQPTGEQYF	TGTGCCATCAGTGAGCAGGGACAGCCAACGGGCGAGCAGTACTTC
TRBV20-1	.	few	14	TRBJ2-3	CSARRNPSTDTQYF	TGCAGTGCTAGACGGAACCCTAGCACAGATACGCAGTATTTT
TRBV5-1	TRBD1	.	14	TRBJ2-5	CASSPGQEGETQYF	TGCGCCAGCAGCCCGGGACAGGAAGGGGAGACCCAGTACTTC
TRBV9	.	few	15	TRBJ1-6	CASSVGQAGNSPLHF	TGTGCCAGCAGCGTAGGCCAGGCTGGGAATTCACCCCTCCACTTT
TRBV29-1	.	.	16	TRBJ2-4	CSVEEASGLAKNIQYF	TGCAGCGTTGAAGAGGCGAGCGGGCTAGCCAAAAACATTCAGTACTTC
TRBV5-1	.	.	14	TRBJ2-5	CASSLGQAQETQYF	TGCGCCAGCAGCTTGGGGCAGGCGCAAGAGACCCAGTACTTC
TRBV2	TRBD1	once	15	TRBJ1-5	CASSGDRVVGQPQHF	TGTGCCAGCAGTGGCGACAGGGTGGTGGGTCAGCCCCAGCATTTT
TRBV9	TRBD1	few	14	TRBJ2-7	CASSVGQGAYEQYF	TGTGCCAGCAGCGTTGGACAGGGGGCTTACGAGCAGTACTTC
TRBV5-1	.	.	15	TRBJ2-6	CASSIQVPGANVLTF	TGCGCCAGCAGCATCCAGGTCCCTGGGGCCAACGTCCTGACTTTC
TRBV12-3/TRBV12-4	TRBD2	few	18	TRBJ2-3	CASSLEVGLAGLTDTQYF	TGTGCCAGCAGTTTAGAGGTAGGCCTAGCGGGGCTCACAGATACGCAGTATTTT
TRBV7-2	.	.	14	TRBJ2-5	CASTPTSFGETQYF	TGTGCCAGCACCCCGACTAGTTTCGGAGAGACCCAGTACTTC
TRBV6-6	.	few	12	TRBJ2-2	CASLKWAGELFF	TGTGCCAGCCTAAAGTGGGCCGGGGAGCTGTTTTTT
TRBV20-1	TRBD1	few	13	TRBJ2-1	CSAPDRAGNEQFF	TGCAGTGCTCCCGACAGGGCCGGTAATGAGCAGTTCTTC
TRBV2	TRBD2	.	18	TRBJ2-3	CTSSPRLASGGHTDTQYF	TGTACCAGCAGCCCGCGGTTGGCTAGCGGGGGGCACACAGATACGCAGTATTTT